This TCR beta chain was observed in a study of blood T cells in healthy people across ages. Overall study findings and caveats: No one knew whether donors had CMV, which possibly confounded expanded clonotype changes. The recorded TCR beta diversity per million T cells decreased in a roughly linear manner with age. Diversity figures derived from one million T cells were judged to underestimate the true value.

On this clonotype: Its antigen is not known.

A second about 7 to 11 cycle PCR used barcoded and J-beta primers. A template-switch adaptor that had 12 random nucleotides put a tag on each cDNA molecule. TCRdb processed the 5' RACE reads anew with MiXCR; each CDR3 protein has one entry. Among some 1,500,000 distinct CDR3 sequences listed, approximately 43% were seen once. The sequenced material came from blood. The clonotype was recovered from a woman younger than 30 in good health.

The CDR3 spells CASSPRAQEVNEQYF. The CDR3 region has the DNA TGTGCCAGCAGCCCGCGGGCCCAAGAGGTCAATGAGCAGTACTTC. The chain uses TRBV9 and TRBJ2-7, with D possibly TRBD2 on 5 matching bases. Germline CDR1 and CDR2: SGDLS and YYNGEE. The CDR3 consists of 15 residues. Trimming shortened V by 4 bases and J by 7 bases, and 21 bases separated the two germline ends.